These T cell receptor beta chains were read from a single sample in a study of PD-1 blockade in classical Hodgkin lymphoma. Assay used: immunoSEQ multiplex PCR; TCRdb lists only in-frame clones, some missing. The repertoire holds 35,000 to 45,000 clones, with about 71% as singletons. Specimen: peripheral blood mononuclear cells (PBMCs), collected at baseline. The receptors here all came from a human donor with classical Hodgkin lymphoma. Both conserved end residues are part of each CDR3. Fields, in order: J gene, D gene, clone size, V gene, CDR3 protein, CDR3 DNA. A D gene is named only where the DNA matches it firmly. A row's size may be missing; if present it is once, few, many or a size class.

TRBJ2-7,TRBD1,.,TRBV7-2,CASSLAGTGYYEQYF,TGTGCCAGCAGCTTAGCCGGGACAGGTTACTACGAGCAGTACTTC
TRBJ1-1,.,.,TRBV19,CASSLADRGTEAFF,TGTGCCAGTAGTTTGGCCGACCGGGGCACTGAAGCTTTCTTT
TRBJ2-2,TRBD1,.,TRBV2,CGTGNTGELFF,TGTGGGACAGGGAACACCGGGGAGCTGTTTTTT
TRBJ2-7,TRBD1,few,TRBV13,CASSQKYKSGTVKRGNEQYF,TGTGCCAGCAGCCAAAAATATAAATCCGGGACAGTCAAACGAGGAAACGAGCAGTACTTC
TRBJ2-3,.,.,TRBV7-2,CASRGVRGGIDTQYF,TGTGCCAGCAGGGGGGTGCGGGGAGGCATAGATACGCAGTATTTT
TRBJ2-1,.,.,TRBV30,CALMGPSTYNEQFF,TGTGCCTTAATGGGCCCTTCCACCTACAATGAGCAGTTCTTC
TRBJ2-7,.,few,TRBV7-6,CASSSRRENHEQYF,TGTGCCAGCAGCTCACGCAGGGAGAACCACGAGCAGTACTTC
TRBJ1-1,.,.,TRBV5-1,CASSLAGSGGQEAFF,TGCGCCAGCAGCTTGGCGGGGTCAGGAGGGCAAGAAGCTTTCTTT
TRBJ1-4,.,.,TRBV6-6,CASKLLVGGEKLFF,TGTGCCAGCAAGCTCCTGGTGGGGGGTGAAAAACTGTTTTTT
TRBJ2-3,.,.,TRBV28,CASSLWGGGMATDTQYF,TGTGCCAGCAGTTTATGGGGAGGGGGGATGGCAACAGATACGCAGTATTTT
TRBJ2-7,.,.,TRBV6-6,CASSYSSAGPSYEQYF,TGTGCCAGCAGTTACTCGTCGGCAGGGCCGTCCTACGAGCAGTACTTC
TRBJ2-5,TRBD2,medium-sized,TRBV7-8,CASSLLADQETQYF,TGTGCCAGCAGCTTACTAGCGGACCAAGAGACCCAGTACTTC
TRBJ2-7,TRBD1,.,TRBV6-6,CASSYQGALEQYF,TGTGCCAGCAGTTATCAGGGGGCGCTTGAGCAGTACTTC
TRBJ2-7,.,.,TRBV7-7,CASSSIGGYEQYF,TGTGCCAGCAGCTCCATAGGGGGTTACGAGCAGTACTTC
TRBJ2-1,TRBD2,.,TRBV7-9,CASNWGGEQFF,TGTGCCAGCAACTGGGGGGGAGAGCAGTTCTTC
TRBJ2-3,.,.,TRBV7-9,CASSPPSGQPVDTQYF,TGTGCCAGCAGCCCCCCCAGCGGCCAGCCAGTAGATACGCAGTATTTT
TRBJ2-7,TRBD1,.,TRBV28,CASSPGQATYEQYF,TGTGCCAGCAGTCCGGGACAGGCGACCTACGAGCAGTACTTC
TRBJ2-1,.,.,TRBV7-6,CASTFKTGGEQFF,TGTGCCAGCACCTTTAAAACTGGGGGTGAGCAGTTCTTC
TRBJ2-1,.,.,TRBV1,CTSSQDKFFLAVRSSYNEQFF,TGCACCAGCAGCCAAGATAAATTCTTCCTAGCGGTAAGGAGCTCCTACAATGAGCAGTTCTTC
TRBJ2-2,.,.,TRBV11-2,CASSLGVSGELFF,TGTGCCAGCAGCTTAGGGGTGTCCGGGGAGCTGTTTTTT
TRBJ1-5,.,.,TRBV13,CASLARGSNQPQHF,TGTGCCAGCTTAGCCCGGGGGAGCAATCAGCCCCAGCATTTT
TRBJ2-3,.,.,TRBV19,CASSIVHGRIGDTQYF,TGTGCCAGTAGTATAGTACACGGCAGGATCGGGGATACGCAGTATTTT
TRBJ2-7,TRBD1,.,TRBV25-1,CASSGPWTGRYEQYF,TGTGCCAGCAGTGGACCTTGGACAGGGAGATACGAGCAGTACTTC
TRBJ2-7,TRBD1,.,TRBV5-1,CASSGTASYEQYF,TGCGCCAGCAGTGGGACAGCCTCCTACGAGCAGTACTTC
TRBJ1-5,.,.,TRBV7-2,CASSTRLTGPLGPQHF,TGTGCCAGCAGCACGCGACTTACAGGTCCCTTGGGGCCCCAGCATTTT
TRBJ2-3,.,.,TRBV7-2,CASSYRGSDTDTQYF,TGTGCCAGCAGCTATAGAGGTTCGGACACAGATACGCAGTATTTT
TRBJ2-7,.,.,TRBV10-2,CASSDLIDEQYF,TGCGCCAGCAGTGACCTGATCGACGAGCAGTACTTC
TRBJ1-2,.,.,TRBV28,CASSLAGPYGYTF,TGTGCCAGCAGTTTAGCGGGGCCCTATGGCTACACCTTC
TRBJ2-7,.,once,TRBV6-1,CAGARGFAPYEQYF,TGTGCCGGCGCGAGGGGGTTTGCTCCCTACGAGCAGTACTTC
TRBJ2-2,TRBD1,few,TRBV28,CASKGTGEAGELFF,TGTGCCAGCAAGGGGACAGGGGAAGCCGGGGAGCTGTTTTTT
TRBJ1-1,TRBD1,.,TRBV7-9,CASSPAPGQGARTEAFF,TGTGCCAGCAGTCCAGCACCGGGACAGGGGGCGAGGACTGAAGCTTTCTTT
TRBJ1-1,.,few,TRBV11-1,CASSLVIGRYTEAFF,TGTGCCAGCAGCTTAGTTATTGGGAGGTACACTGAAGCTTTCTTT
TRBJ2-5,TRBD1,.,TRBV9,CASSVEGTGLGETQYF,TGTGCCAGCAGCGTAGAGGGGACAGGGTTGGGCGAGACCCAGTACTTC
TRBJ2-1,TRBD2,.,TRBV29-1,CSVGRGLAGVDEQFF,TGCAGCGTTGGGCGGGGACTAGCGGGAGTTGATGAGCAGTTCTTC
TRBJ1-2,.,.,TRBV6-5,CASSYSGAYGYTF,TGTGCCAGCAGTTACTCGGGGGCCTATGGCTACACCTTC
TRBJ2-3,.,.,TRBV7-9,CASSSRLLLNTDTQYF,TGTGCCAGCAGCTCCCGACTCCTTTTAAACACAGATACGCAGTATTTT
TRBJ2-2,.,.,TRBV19,CAADSYTGELFF,TGTGCCGCCGACAGCTATACCGGGGAGCTGTTTTTT
TRBJ1-6,.,few,TRBV5-1,CPSKFRLSSYNSPLHF,TGCCCTTCGAAGTTCAGGCTTAGCTCCTATAATTCACCCCTCCACTTT
TRBJ2-7,TRBD1,.,TRBV7-3,CASSLAGTGADEQYF,TGTGCCAGCAGCCTCGCCGGGACAGGGGCGGACGAGCAGTACTTC
TRBJ2-7,TRBD2,medium-sized,TRBV19,CASSMGGYYEQYF,TGTGCCAGTAGTATGGGAGGGTACTACGAGCAGTACTTC
TRBJ1-5,.,.,TRBV9,CASSVDENFGQPQHF,TGTGCCAGCAGCGTAGACGAGAACTTCGGTCAGCCCCAGCATTTT
TRBJ2-2,.,.,TRBV25-1,CASSGGTTYGELFF,TGTGCCAGCAGTGGCGGGACCACATACGGGGAGCTGTTTTTT
TRBJ2-7,.,.,TRBV7-9,CASSPPGLERMYEQYF,TGTGCCAGCTCCCCACCGGGACTCGAACGAATGTACGAGCAGTACTTC
TRBJ2-7,TRBD1,few,TRBV30,CASDPGQGTYEQYF,TGTGCCTCGGACCCGGGACAGGGAACCTACGAGCAGTACTTC
TRBJ2-1,TRBD1,few,TRBV7-9,CASSQGQERVDEQFF,TGTGCCAGCAGCCAGGGACAGGAAAGAGTCGATGAGCAGTTCTTC
TRBJ1-1,.,.,TRBV5-6,CASSLPGDEAFF,TGTGCCAGCAGCTTACCAGGGGATGAAGCTTTCTTT
TRBJ2-7,.,.,TRBV5-4,CASSKDSDHLYEQYF,TGTGCCAGCAGCAAGGACTCCGACCATCTTTACGAGCAGTACTTC
TRBJ2-7,.,once,TRBV28,CASRKGGDYEQYF,TGTGCCAGCAGGAAGGGCGGAGATTACGAGCAGTACTTC
TRBJ2-3,TRBD2,few,TRBV5-4,CASSGGSGGAYDTQYF,TGTGCCAGCAGCGGCGGCAGCGGGGGGGCCTATGATACGCAGTATTTT
TRBJ2-7,.,.,TRBV6-5,CASSSPGQQYF,TGTGCCAGCAGTTCCCCGGGACAGCAGTACTTC
TRBJ1-1,.,.,TRBV6-5,CASSFELERMILAFF,TGTGCCAGCAGTTTTGAGTTGGAGAGAATGATTCTGGCTTTCTTT
TRBJ2-7,.,.,TRBV18,CASSPGRGYEQYF,TGTGCCAGCTCACCGGGCAGGGGCTACGAGCAGTACTTC
TRBJ2-2,TRBD2,.,TRBV2,CASRGTSGIPGELFF,TGTGCCAGCAGGGGGACTAGCGGGATTCCCGGGGAGCTGTTTTTT
TRBJ2-7,.,.,TRBV5-6,CASSPQRGYREQYF,TGTGCCAGCAGCCCTCAACGGGGGTATCGCGAGCAGTACTTC
TRBJ2-2,.,.,TRBV4-2,CASSQDHLGGSGELFF,TGTGCCAGCAGCCAAGATCATCTAGGGGGGAGCGGGGAGCTGTTTTTT